This T cell receptor (beta chain) is drawn from a study of blood T cell repertoires in COVID-19. As for the study in general: Some COVID-19 samples were acute and others convalescent; all came from the United States, Italy and Spain. PBMCs, B-cell-depleted T cells, or T cells provided the cDNA or gDNA that made up the material.

The CDR3 totals 15 residues. Looked up from germline, CDR1 is SEHNR and CDR2 is FQNEAQ (reference sequence). V was trimmed by 3 bases and J by 2 bases, leaving 12 bases between them. As originally analysed: How many nucleated cells were present was estimated from reference gene primer amplification. Clones were read by immunoSEQ multiplex PCR, and TCRdb kept only the in-frame ones, dropping some. The D gene and trimming were derived from the DNA, and the V and J assignments and clone size from that table. The table lists some 200,000 clones, roughly nine tenths of them singletons. This chain uses TRBV7-9 with TRBJ2-3; D perhaps matches TRBD2 (5 bases). Sequencing was performed on peripheral blood. This TCR was recovered from a woman older than 75 in a cohort sampled during active or convalescent COVID-19. CDR3: CASSFYQRSTDTQYF. The CDR3 DNA reads TGTGCCAGCAGCTTTTATCAGCGGTCCACAGATACGCAGTATTTT.